This T cell receptor (beta chain) was profiled in a study of T cell responses to AZD1222 COVID-19 vaccine. This CDR3 has 17 amino acids. Germline V gene sequence: CDR1 SGDLS, CDR2 YYNGEE. V was cut by 2 bases and J by 4 bases, with 16 bases left in between. Clones were sequenced by immunoSEQ multiplex PCR, and TCRdb holds only the in-frame ones, with some missing. The repertoire holds roughly 25,000 clones, 70% to 90% seen once, with around 7.9% in the top ten. The chain has TRBV9 and TRBJ1-6, with D unclear. The receptor was isolated from an adult who received the AZD1222 COVID-19 vaccine. The sample consisted of peripheral blood, taken 28 days after the second AZD1222 dose. CDR3 sequence (DNA): TGTGCCAGCAGCGTTGGCACCCAACAGCCTTATAATTCACCCCTCCACTTT. Its protein product is CASSVGTQQPYNSPLHF.